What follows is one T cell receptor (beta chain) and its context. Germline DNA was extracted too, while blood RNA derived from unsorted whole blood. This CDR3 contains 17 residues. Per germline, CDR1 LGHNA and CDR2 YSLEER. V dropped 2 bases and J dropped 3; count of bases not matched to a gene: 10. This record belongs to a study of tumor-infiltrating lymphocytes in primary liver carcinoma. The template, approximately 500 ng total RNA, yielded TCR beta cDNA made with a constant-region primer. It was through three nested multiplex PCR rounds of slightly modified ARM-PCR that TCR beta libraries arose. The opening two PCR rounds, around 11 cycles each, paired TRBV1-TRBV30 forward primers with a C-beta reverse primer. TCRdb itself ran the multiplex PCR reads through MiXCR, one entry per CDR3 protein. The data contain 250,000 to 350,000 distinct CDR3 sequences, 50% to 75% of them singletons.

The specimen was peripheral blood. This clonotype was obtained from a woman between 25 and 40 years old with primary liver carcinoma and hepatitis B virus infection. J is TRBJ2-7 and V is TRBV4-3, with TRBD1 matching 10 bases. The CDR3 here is CASSQNGGGQGIYEQYF. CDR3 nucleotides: TGCGCCAGCAGCCAAAATGGAGGGGGACAGGGGATCTACGAGCAGTACTTC.